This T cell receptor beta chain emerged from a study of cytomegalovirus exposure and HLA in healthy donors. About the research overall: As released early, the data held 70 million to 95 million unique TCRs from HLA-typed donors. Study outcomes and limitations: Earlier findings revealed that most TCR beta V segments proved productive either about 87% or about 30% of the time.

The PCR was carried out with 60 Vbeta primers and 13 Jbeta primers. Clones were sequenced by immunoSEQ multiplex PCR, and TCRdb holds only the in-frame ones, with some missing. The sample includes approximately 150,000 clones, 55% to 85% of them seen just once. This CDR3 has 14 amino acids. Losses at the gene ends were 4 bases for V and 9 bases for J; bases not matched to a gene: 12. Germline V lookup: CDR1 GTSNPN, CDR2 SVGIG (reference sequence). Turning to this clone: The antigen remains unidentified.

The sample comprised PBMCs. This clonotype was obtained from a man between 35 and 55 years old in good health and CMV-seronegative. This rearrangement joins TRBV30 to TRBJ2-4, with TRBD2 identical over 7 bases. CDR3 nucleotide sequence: TGTGCCTGGAACTTAAGGGGAGGGGAGGCCATTCAGTACTTC. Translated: CAWNLRGGEAIQYF.